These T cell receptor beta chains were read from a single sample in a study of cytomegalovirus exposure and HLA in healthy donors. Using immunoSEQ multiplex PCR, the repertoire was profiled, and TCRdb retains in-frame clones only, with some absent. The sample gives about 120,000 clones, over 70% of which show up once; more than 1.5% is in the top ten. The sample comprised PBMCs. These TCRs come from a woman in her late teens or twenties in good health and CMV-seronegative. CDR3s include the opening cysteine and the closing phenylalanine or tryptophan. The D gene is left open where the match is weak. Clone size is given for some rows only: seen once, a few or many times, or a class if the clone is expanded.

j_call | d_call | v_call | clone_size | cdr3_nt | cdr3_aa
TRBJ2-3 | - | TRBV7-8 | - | TGTGCCAGCAGCTACGTCTACACAGATACGCAGTATTTT | CASSYVYTDTQYF
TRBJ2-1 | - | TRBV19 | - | TGTGCCAGTAGTATAGAGGCCTCACGCTCCTACAATGAGCAGTTCTTC | CASSIEASRSYNEQFF
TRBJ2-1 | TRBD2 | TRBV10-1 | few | TGCGCCAGCGGCAGCGGGGGGGCCTTGGTTGAGCAGTTCTTC | CASGSGGALVEQFF
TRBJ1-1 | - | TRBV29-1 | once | TGCAGCGCCGGGGGGGTTTTCGGAGCTGAAGCTTTCTTT | CSAGGVFGAEAFF
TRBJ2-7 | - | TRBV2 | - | TGTGCCAGCAGTTCCGGGACACATTACGAGCAGTACTTC | CASSSGTHYEQYF
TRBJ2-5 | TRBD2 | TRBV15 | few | TGTGCCACCAGCAGAGGGACTAGCGGGGCGCTAATCCAAGAGACCCAGTACTTC | CATSRGTSGALIQETQYF
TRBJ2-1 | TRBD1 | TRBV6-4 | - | TGTGCCAGCAGTGATCTTCACCGGGACAGGGTCGACCATGAGCAGTTCTTC | CASSDLHRDRVDHEQFF
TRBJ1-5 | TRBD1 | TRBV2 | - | TGTGCCAGCAGTGAGTCGACAGGGAGGCAGCCCCAGCATTTT | CASSESTGRQPQHF
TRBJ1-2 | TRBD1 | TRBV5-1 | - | TGCGCCAGCAGCGCCCAACAGGGGACCTATGGCTACACCTTC | CASSAQQGTYGYTF
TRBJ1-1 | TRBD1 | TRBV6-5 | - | TGTGCCAGCAACAACAGGGGGATCTCAAGGGCTGAAGCTTTCTTT | CASNNRGISRAEAFF
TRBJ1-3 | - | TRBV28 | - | TGTGCCAGCATCGGGGGGGCGGGAAACACCATATATTTT | CASIGGAGNTIYF
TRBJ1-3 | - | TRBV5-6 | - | TGTGCCAGCAGCTTGACAGGGAGCTCTGGAAACACCATATATTTT | CASSLTGSSGNTIYF
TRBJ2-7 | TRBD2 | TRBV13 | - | TGTGCCAGCAGCTGGGAGACTAGCGGGCCCTACGAGCAGTACTTC | CASSWETSGPYEQYF
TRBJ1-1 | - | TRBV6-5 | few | TGTGCCAGCAGTTCGCAGGGGCCGAGGACTGAAGCTTTCTTT | CASSSQGPRTEAFF
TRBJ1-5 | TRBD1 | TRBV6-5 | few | TGTGCCAGCAGTTACACACAGACAGGGAATCAGCCCCAGCATTTT | CASSYTQTGNQPQHF
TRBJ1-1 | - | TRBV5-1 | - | TGCGCCAGCAGCTCCGGACACCTGAGCACTGAAGCTTTCTTT | CASSSGHLSTEAFF
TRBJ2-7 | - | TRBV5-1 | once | TGCGCCAGCAGCGACAGGACACCAGGGGACGAGCAGTACTTC | CASSDRTPGDEQYF
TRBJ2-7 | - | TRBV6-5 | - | TGTGCCAGTCTCGGGTCTGGGGAGCAGTACTTC | CASLGSGEQYF
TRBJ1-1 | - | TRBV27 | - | TGTGCCAGCAGTGAATGGGCGAACACTGAAGCTTTCTTT | CASSEWANTEAFF
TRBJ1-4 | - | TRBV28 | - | TGTGCCAGCAGCCATAGATCAGGGAATGAAAAACTGTTTTTT | CASSHRSGNEKLFF
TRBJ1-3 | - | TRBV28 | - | TGTGCCTCCTACCTACAGGGAAGCTCTGGAAACACCATATATTTT | CASYLQGSSGNTIYF
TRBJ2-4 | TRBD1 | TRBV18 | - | TGTGCCAGCTCACCGGTCTATCCGGGACAGGGCACAGCCAAAAACATTCAGTACTTC | CASSPVYPGQGTAKNIQYF
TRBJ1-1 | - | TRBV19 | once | TGTGCCAGTAGCTTACCGAATGGGGCAGGGCCAGCTTTCTTT | CASSLPNGAGPAFF
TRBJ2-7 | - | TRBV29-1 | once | TGCAGCGTTGTGACAATCTACGAGCAGTACTTC | CSVVTIYEQYF
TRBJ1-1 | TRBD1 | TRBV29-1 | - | TGCAGCGCCGCCGGGACAGGAGAGGAAGCTTTCTTT | CSAAGTGEEAFF
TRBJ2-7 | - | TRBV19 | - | TGTGCCAGTAGTATAGCCACAGCCTCCTACGAGCAGTACTTC | CASSIATASYEQYF
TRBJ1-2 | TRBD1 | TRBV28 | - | TGTGCCAGCAGTTTGGGGACAGCACGCTATGGCTACACCTTC | CASSLGTARYGYTF
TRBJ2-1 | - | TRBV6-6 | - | TGTGCCAGCAGTCCCCGACAGTTTGGGAATGAGCAGTTCTTC | CASSPRQFGNEQFF
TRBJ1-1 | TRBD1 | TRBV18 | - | TGTGCCAGCTCACACTTGGACAGGGGCGCTGAAGCTTTCTTT | CASSHLDRGAEAFF
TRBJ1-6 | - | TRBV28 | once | TGTGCCACCGTAGGGACTATACAGAAGAATTCACCCCTCCACTTT | CATVGTIQKNSPLHF
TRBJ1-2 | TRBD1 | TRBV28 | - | TGTGCCAGCAGTTTAACCTTGACAGGGAGACGGGCTAACTATGGCTACACCTTC | CASSLTLTGRRANYGYTF
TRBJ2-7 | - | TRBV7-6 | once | TGTGCCAGCAGCTTACGTTCTTCCTCCTACGAGCAGTACTTC | CASSLRSSSYEQYF
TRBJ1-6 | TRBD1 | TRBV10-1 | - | TGCGCCAGAGACACAGGGGTCTTGAGGCCTCTGCAGCTGTGCTCCTATAATTCACCCCTCCACTTT | CARDTGVLRPLQLCSYNSPLHF
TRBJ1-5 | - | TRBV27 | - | TGTGCCAGCAGTCTTATCTGGACTAAGAGCAATCAGCCCCAGCATTTT | CASSLIWTKSNQPQHF
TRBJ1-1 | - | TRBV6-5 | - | TGTGCCAGCAGTTACGCTCCACAGAAGAACACTGAAGCTTTCTTT | CASSYAPQKNTEAFF
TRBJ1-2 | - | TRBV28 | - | TGTGCCGTCACGGGTCAAAACTATGGCTACACCTTC | CAVTGQNYGYTF
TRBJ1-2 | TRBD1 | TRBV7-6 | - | TGTGCCACCGGGGGGGACAGGGGCCGCTATGGCTACACCTTC | CATGGDRGRYGYTF
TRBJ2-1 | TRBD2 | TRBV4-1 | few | TGCGCCAGCAGCCAAGCGGCGGGAGGGCCACCGTTTCATGAGCAGTTCTTC | CASSQAAGGPPFHEQFF
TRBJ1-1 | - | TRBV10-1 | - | TGCGCCAGCAGTCAGGACAGAGTGAACACTGAAGCTTTCTTT | CASSQDRVNTEAFF
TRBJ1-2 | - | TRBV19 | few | TGTGCCAGTAGTATTGACGGGGAGTATGGCTACACCTTC | CASSIDGEYGYTF
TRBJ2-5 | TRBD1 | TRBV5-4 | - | TGTGCCAGCAGTGCGGACAGGGGGCTGGAGACCCAGTACTTC | CASSADRGLETQYF
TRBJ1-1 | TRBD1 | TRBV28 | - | TGTGCCAGCAGTTCTCAGACAGGGTTGGCATTTAGGGCTTTCTTT | CASSSQTGLAFRAFF
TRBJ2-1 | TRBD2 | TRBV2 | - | TGTGCCAGCAGCCCTCACACGTTGCGCGGGGGGCACAATGAGCAGTTCTTC | CASSPHTLRGGHNEQFF
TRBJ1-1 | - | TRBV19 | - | TGTGCCAGTAGTATACTTCCAGCCAGCGGATTCAACACTGAAGCTTTCTTT | CASSILPASGFNTEAFF
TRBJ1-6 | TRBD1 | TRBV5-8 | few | TGTGCCAGCAGCACTTCCGGGACAGGGGGCTCCTATAATTCACCCCTCCACTTT | CASSTSGTGGSYNSPLHF
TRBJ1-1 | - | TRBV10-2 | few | TGCGCCAGCAGCTCGGGGTACACTGAAGCTTTCTTT | CASSSGYTEAFF
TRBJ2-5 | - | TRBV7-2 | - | TGTGCCAGCAGCGCAGCGTACCAAGAGACCCAGTACTTC | CASSAAYQETQYF
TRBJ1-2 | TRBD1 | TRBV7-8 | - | TGTGCCAGCAGCTTCCGGGACAGGGGGTCAGGGTATGGCTACACCTTC | CASSFRDRGSGYGYTF
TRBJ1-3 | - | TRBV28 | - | TGTGCCAGCCGTGGGGGGAGCTCTGGAAACACCATATATTTT | CASRGGSSGNTIYF
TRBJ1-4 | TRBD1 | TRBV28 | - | TGTGCCAGCACCTTGGGACAGGCACTTAATGAAAAACTGTTTTTT | CASTLGQALNEKLFF
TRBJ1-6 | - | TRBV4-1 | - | TGCGCCAGCAGCCAGCCCGGGGACTATAATTCACCCCTCCACTTT | CASSQPGDYNSPLHF
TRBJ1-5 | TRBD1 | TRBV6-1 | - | TGTGCCAGTTCGGGACAGAACAGCAATCAGCCCCAGCATTTT | CASSGQNSNQPQHF
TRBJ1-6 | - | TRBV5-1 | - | TGCGCCAGCAGCGGGTCCGGGGGGTCGCGGTCACCCCTCCACTTT | CASSGSGGSRSPLHF
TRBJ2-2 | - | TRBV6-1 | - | TGTGCCAGCAGTGAACGAACCGGGAGCCTGTTTTTT | CASSERTGSLFF
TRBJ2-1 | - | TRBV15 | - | TGTGCCACCAGCCCCGGAGGCAGCCACAATGAGCAGTTCTTC | CATSPGGSHNEQFF
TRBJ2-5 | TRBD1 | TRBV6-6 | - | TGTGCCAGCACGCCCGGGACAGTGTACCAAGAGACCCAGTACTTC | CASTPGTVYQETQYF